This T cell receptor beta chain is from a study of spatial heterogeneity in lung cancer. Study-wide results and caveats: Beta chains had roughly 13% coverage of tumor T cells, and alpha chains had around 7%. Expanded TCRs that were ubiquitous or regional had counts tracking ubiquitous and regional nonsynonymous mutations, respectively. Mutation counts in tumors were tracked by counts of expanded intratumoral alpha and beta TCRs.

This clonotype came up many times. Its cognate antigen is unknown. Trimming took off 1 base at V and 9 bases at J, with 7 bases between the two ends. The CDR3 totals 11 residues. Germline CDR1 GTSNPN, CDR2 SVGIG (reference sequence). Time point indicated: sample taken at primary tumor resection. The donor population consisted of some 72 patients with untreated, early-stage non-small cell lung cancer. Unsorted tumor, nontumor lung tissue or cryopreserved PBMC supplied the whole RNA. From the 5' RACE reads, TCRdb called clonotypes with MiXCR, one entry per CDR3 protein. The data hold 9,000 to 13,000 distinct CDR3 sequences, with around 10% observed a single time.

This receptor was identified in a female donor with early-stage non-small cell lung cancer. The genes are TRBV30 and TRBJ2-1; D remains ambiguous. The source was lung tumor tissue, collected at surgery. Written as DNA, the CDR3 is TGTGCCTGGAGTGACAGTTTTGAGCAGTTCTTC. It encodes CAWSDSFEQFF.